The clone carrying this TCR beta chain was seen once. The antigen remains undetermined. The V gene lost 3 bases and the J gene lost 2 bases, with 8 bases spanning the gap. Germline values: CDR1 SGHRS, CDR2 YFSETQ. CDR3 length: 13 residues. With molecular barcodes, quantitative 5'-RACE was used to make the TCR beta libraries. Each CDR3 protein is one row after TCRdb ran MiXCR on the 5' RACE reads. The sample yields under 300,000 distinct CDR3 sequences, about 10% seen once. The data originate from a study of CD8 T cells in ankylosing spondylitis. Findings and caveats of the study: According to the report, clones linked to the disease were significantly enriched in matched synovial fluid samples taken from ankylosing spondylitis patients. The study identified a TCR beta motif of under ten highly homologous variants that appeared characteristic of ankylosing spondylitis blood.

This TCR derives from a male donor with ankylosing spondylitis or in good health (not recorded which). V is TRBV5-1 and J is TRBJ2-5; a possible D gene is TRBD1 (6 bases). What was sequenced was blood, either unsorted or a sorted T cell fraction (not recorded which). CDR3: CASSSDRQETQYF. CDR3 DNA: TGCGCCAGCAGCTCGGACAGACAAGAGACCCAGTACTTC.